Listed below are T cell receptor beta chains from one sample, sequenced in a study of identical twins. TCRdb independently ran MiXCR on the 5' RACE reads; one entry per CDR3 protein. The repertoire holds approximately 280,000 distinct CDR3 sequences, with roughly 8.6% as singletons. These data also featured in a second study, about yellow fever vaccine responses in identical twins.

The sample was memory (CD45RO+) T cells sorted from blood. Source of these receptors: a woman younger than 30 in good health. Both conserved end residues are part of each CDR3. The order of the fields is D gene, clone size, V gene, J gene, CDR3 protein, CDR3 DNA. The D gene is left open where the match is weak. For some rows the clone size is stated as once, few or many, or as a class when expanded; others skip it.

NA	few	TRBV5-1	TRBJ2-7	CASSLDRRPLLGEQYF	TGCGCCAGCAGCTTGGACAGGCGGCCCCTACTGGGTGAGCAGTACTTC
NA	NA	TRBV11-2	TRBJ2-5	CPSSLVTGSEVETQYF	TGTCCCAGCAGCTTAGTAACGGGGTCCGAAGTGGAGACCCAGTACTTC
NA	NA	TRBV7-6	TRBJ1-5	CASSLSFSEPQHF	TGTGCCAGCAGCTTAAGTTTTAGTGAGCCCCAGCATTTT
TRBD2	NA	TRBV25-1	TRBJ2-3	CASRTSGRSTQYF	TGTGCCAGCAGGACTAGCGGGAGGTCTACGCAGTATTTT
NA	many	TRBV5-1	TRBJ2-1	CASSENTMNEQFF	TGCGCCAGCAGTGAGAATACCATGAATGAGCAGTTCTTC
TRBD2	many	TRBV25-1	TRBJ2-1	CASSSSGDEQFF	TGTGCCAGCAGTTCTAGCGGTGATGAGCAGTTCTTC
NA	many	TRBV25-1	TRBJ2-2	CASMGLGNTGELFF	TGTGCCAGCATGGGTTTGGGAAACACCGGGGAGCTGTTTTTT
NA	many	TRBV5-5	TRBJ1-2	CASSHRDYGYTF	TGTGCCAGCAGCCACAGGGACTATGGCTACACCTTC
TRBD2	few	TRBV6-1	TRBJ2-1	CASHTTSRRYNEQFF	TGTGCCAGCCACACGACTAGCAGGAGATACAATGAGCAGTTCTTC
NA	NA	TRBV7-8	TRBJ2-4	CASSPETSRGKNIQNF	TGTGCCAGCAGCCCAGAGACGTCTAGAGGCAAAAACATTCAGAACTTC
NA	NA	TRBV13	TRBJ2-3	CASSRSRGVADTQYF	TGTGCCAGCAGCCGCTCTCGGGGTGTCGCAGATACGCAGTATTTT
NA	many	TRBV7-9	TRBJ2-1	CASSLESYNEQFF	TGTGCCAGCAGCTTAGAGAGCTACAATGAGCAGTTCTTC
NA	few	TRBV11-2	TRBJ2-2	CASSLLFFKEELFF	TGTGCCAGCAGCTTATTATTCTTTAAGGAGGAGCTGTTTTTT
NA	many	TRBV9	TRBJ1-1	CASSADRNAAFF	TGTGCCAGCAGCGCAGACAGAAATGCCGCTTTCTTT
TRBD1	many	TRBV10-3	TRBJ2-5	CAINSGTGGKETQYF	TGTGCCATCAACTCCGGGACAGGGGGAAAAGAGACCCAGTACTTC
NA	NA	TRBV5-4	TRBJ2-3	CAISPGIPPDTQYF	TGTGCCATCAGCCCTGGGATTCCACCTGATACGCAGTATTTT
TRBD2	few	TRBV5-1	TRBJ2-5	CASSLSGTIQETQYF	TGCGCCAGCAGCTTGTCCGGGACTATCCAAGAGACCCAGTACTTC
TRBD1	few	TRBV18	TRBJ1-6	CASSRDRANSPLHF	TGTGCCAGCTCCCGGGACAGGGCGAATTCACCCCTCCACTTT
NA	many	TRBV11-2	TRBJ2-2	CASSRTRAGERKHRDTGELFF	TGTGCCAGCAGCCGTACCCGCGCGGGCGAAAGAAAGCACAGAGACACCGGGGAGCTGTTTTTT
NA	many	TRBV5-1	TRBJ2-3	CASSNPSTDTQYF	TGCGCCAGCAGCAATCCTAGCACAGATACGCAGTATTTT
TRBD2	many	TRBV4-1	TRBJ2-1	CASSHPTSGNNEQFF	TGCGCCAGCAGCCACCCAACTAGCGGGAACAATGAGCAGTTCTTC
NA	many	TRBV20-1	TRBJ2-2	CSARDHTTGANTGELFF	TGCAGTGCTAGAGATCACACAACTGGAGCGAACACCGGGGAGCTGTTTTTT
TRBD1	many	TRBV7-9	TRBJ1-4	CATRTGGEKLFF	TGTGCCACACGGACAGGGGGTGAAAAACTGTTTTTT
NA	few	TRBV20-1	TRBJ2-1	CSARAPLSLYNEQFF	TGCAGTGCTAGAGCCCCGCTTAGCCTGTACAATGAGCAGTTCTTC
NA	many	TRBV4-1	TRBJ1-6	CARSREGSSPLHF	TGCGCCAGGAGCAGGGAAGGTAGTTCACCCCTCCACTTT
TRBD1	many	TRBV20-1	TRBJ2-5	CSASLQGARETQYF	TGCAGTGCTAGCCTACAGGGGGCGCGTGAGACCCAGTACTTC